This T cell receptor beta chain was found in a study of Tregs in tolerant kidney transplant recipients. Study information: Mixed chimerism was transient after nonmyeloablative marrow transplants from related graft donors.

Study findings and constraints: Findings come from small patient numbers and require larger validation. Biological reproducibility was not directly addressed, but technical replication error appeared minimal. The most relevant donor-specific Treg TCRbeta repertoire apparently came from expansion with activated donor B cells.

Worth noting for this clone: The antigen is undetermined.

Assay used: immunoSEQ multiplex PCR; TCRdb lists only in-frame clones, some missing. Here the sample spans around 66,000 clones, approximately 85% being singletons. This TCR derives from a human donor who received a combined kidney and bone marrow transplant. The sequenced sample was Tregs from blood, obtained before the transplant.

This CDR3 is CASSYLPPRTDNTGELFF. For the CDR3, the DNA is TGTGCCAGCAGCTATCTACCGCCGCGGACAGATAACACCGGGGAGCTGTTTTTT. This sequence joins TRBV5-4 and TRBJ2-2; tentative D call: TRBD1 (6 bases). This CDR3 region has 18 residues. Trimming left V 3 bases short and J 2 bases short, with 20 bases between. CDR1 and CDR2 from the germline V gene are SGHNT and YYREEE (reference sequence). The whole variable domain, remainder taken from reference TRBV5-4 and TRBJ2-2, is ETGVTQSPTHLIKTRGQQVTLRCSSQSGHNTVSWYQQALGQGPQFIFQYYREEENGRGNFPPRFSGLQFPNYSSELNVNALELDDSALYLCASSYLPPRTDNTGELFFGEGSRLTVL.